This TCR beta chain comes out of a study of cytomegalovirus exposure and HLA in healthy donors. CDR1 is WNHNN, CDR2 SYGVQD, per germline (reference sequence). The V and J ends lost 9 bases and 0 bases respectively, with 13 bases between them. The CDR3 has 14 amino acids. Use of 60 Vbeta and 13 Jbeta primers characterized the PCR. Sequenced by immunoSEQ multiplex PCR; TCRdb stores in-frame clones only, minus some. The sample has 130,000 to 150,000 clones; 65% to 85% are singletons. The V and J genes are TRBV10-1 and TRBJ2-3; a possible D gene is TRBD2 (5 bases). Sequencing input: PBMCs. The clonotype originates from a woman aged 40 to 50 in good health and CMV-seropositive. The CDR3 DNA follows: TGCGCCAGTGGGATCGGCGGGAGCACAGATACGCAGTATTTT. As protein: CASGIGGSTDTQYF.